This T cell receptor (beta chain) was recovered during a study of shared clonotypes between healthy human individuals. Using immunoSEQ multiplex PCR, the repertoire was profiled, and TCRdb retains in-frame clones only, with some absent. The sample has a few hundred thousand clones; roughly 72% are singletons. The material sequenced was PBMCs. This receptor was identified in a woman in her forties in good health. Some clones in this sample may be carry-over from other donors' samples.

The CDR3 region is CASSLTSGSVDEQFF. The CDR3 DNA reads as TGTGCCAGCAGCTTGACTAGCGGGAGTGTCGATGAGCAGTTCTTC. V and J are TRBV9 and TRBJ2-1; 12 positions agree with TRBD2. Trimming took 4 bases from V and 8 from J; bases not matched to a gene: 7. This CDR3 is 15 amino acids long. Germline V lookup: CDR1 SGDLS, CDR2 YYNGEE. Using reference TRBV9 and TRBJ2-1 for the parts outside the CDR3, the full variable domain is DSGVTQTPKHLITATGQRVTLRCSPRSGDLSVYWYQQSLDQGLQFLIQYYNGEERAKGNILERFSAQQFPDLHSELNLSSLELGDSALYFCASSLTSGSVDEQFFGPGTRLTVL.